Detailed here is one TCR beta chain. The sample holds one count of this clone. It lacks a known antigen. The sample holds no much larger clone one base away, and base qualities are not on file. The sample comes from a study of OX40 agonist ivuxolimab in advanced cancers. About the full investigation: Ivuxolimab, which targeted the costimulatory receptor OX40 (CD134), was an agonistic, fully human IgG2 monoclonal antibody. Intravenous ivuxolimab was administered to patients every 2 weeks at six dose levels: 0.01, 0.1, 0.3, 1.5, 3 and 10 mg/kg. Among the approximately 50 dose-escalation patients, around 20 had hepatocellular carcinoma, 15 or so melanoma, 9 renal cell carcinoma and 9 head and neck cancer. A male proportion of around 80% and a mean age of approximately 60 years, ranging from roughly 20 to 80, were recorded for the dose-escalation cohort. Patients were allowed to have had prior anti-PD-1, anti-PD-L1 or anti-CTLA-4 therapy, and 40% of the dose-escalation patients had been treated with checkpoint inhibitors. Three dose-escalation patients achieved partial responses, one with hepatocellular carcinoma and two with cutaneous melanoma. Peripheral TCRbeta sequencing was intended to test whether TCR sequence diversity was altered and clonal T-cell expansion was caused by ivuxolimab. The paper covers the monotherapy dose-escalation part of the phase I ivuxolimab trial, which included N ≈ 57 patients. Study-wide conclusions, independent of this receptor: Low levels of normalized T-cell clonal expansion were also seen in some patients who did not respond. At doses from 0.1 to 3.0 mg/kg, clonal expansion was seen in both CD4+ and CD8+ blood T cells between baseline and week 6. After ivuxolimab, expanded clones were on average more numerous among CD8+ T cells than among CD4+ T cells. Antigen specificity was not determined for the clonally expanded peripheral T cells. In partial responders in the 0.1-3.0 mg/kg groups, normalized peripheral clonal expansion was found to be among the lowest, especially among CD8+ T cells.

Patients with a history of autoimmune disease or receiving systemic immunosuppression were excluded from the trial. Peripheral blood for TCR sequencing was collected from all dose cohorts at baseline, on cycle 4 day 1, and on cycle 7 day 1. The samples were taken from a phase I, first-in-human, multicenter, open-label dose-escalation trial of ivuxolimab. The trial enrolled adults with locally advanced or metastatic head and neck squamous cell, hepatocellular, melanoma or renal cell carcinoma. Before TCR sequencing, CD4+ and CD8+ T cells were separately sorted from peripheral blood. Genomic DNA was extracted from sorted cells for sequencing of the TCRbeta CDR3 region. TCRbeta CDR3 regions were sequenced using the immunoSEQ Assay. TCRdb took over this immuneACCESS table, retaining in-frame rearrangements with V and J assigned. Such tables are incomplete; in checked studies, under half of the missing clones stem from an unresolved V gene, and the remainder is unexplained. The sample table contains 74,000 or so clones; only one count was recorded for approximately 88% of them. About 9.1% of the sample is held by the ten biggest clonotypes.

Clipping removes 5 bases from V and 1 base from J, with 9 as the unmatched junction base count. CDR1 and CDR2 were assigned from the germline V gene (reference sequence) as SEHNR and FQNEAQ. The CDR3, from cysteine to phenylalanine, totals 17 residues. Solely the CDR3 DNA is kept, with 51 bases framed from the first base. The input for sequencing was CD4+ or CD8+ T cells sorted from blood, taken in a trial of the OX40 agonist ivuxolimab. The source of this sequence is an adult with an advanced solid tumor such as melanoma, head and neck, liver or kidney cancer. The sequence links TRBV7-9 to TRBJ1-5; 9 middle bases align to TRBD1. The DNA sequence is given as TGTGCCAGCAGCCTAGGTCTGGGGACAGGGAGCAATCAGCCCCAGCATTTT. It translates to CASSLGLGTGSNQPQHF.